This T cell receptor (beta chain) was recorded in a study of cytomegalovirus exposure and HLA in healthy donors. Study findings and constraints: Using the classifier, cytomegalovirus status was reportedly diagnosed with high specificity and sensitivity. There were a few CMV-associated chains whose specificity for CMV antigens was confirmed in vitro.

On this clone: The antigen remains undetermined.

The table came from immunoSEQ multiplex PCR; TCRdb's copy has only in-frame clones and leaves some out. The repertoire holds 95,000 to 150,000 clones, with around 94% as singletons. This CDR3 region has 14 residues. CDR1 is SNHLY, CDR2 FYNNEI, per germline. Trimming took 6 bases from V and 4 from J; bases not matched to a gene: 4. This clonotype originated in a woman between 18 and 29 years old in good health and CMV-seronegative. This chain joins TRBV2 and TRBJ2-3; TRBD2 matches 10 bases. What was sequenced was PBMCs. The CDR3 protein is CASSKREGADTQYF. The CDR3, as DNA: TGTGCCAGCAGCAAGCGGGAGGGGGCAGATACGCAGTATTTT.